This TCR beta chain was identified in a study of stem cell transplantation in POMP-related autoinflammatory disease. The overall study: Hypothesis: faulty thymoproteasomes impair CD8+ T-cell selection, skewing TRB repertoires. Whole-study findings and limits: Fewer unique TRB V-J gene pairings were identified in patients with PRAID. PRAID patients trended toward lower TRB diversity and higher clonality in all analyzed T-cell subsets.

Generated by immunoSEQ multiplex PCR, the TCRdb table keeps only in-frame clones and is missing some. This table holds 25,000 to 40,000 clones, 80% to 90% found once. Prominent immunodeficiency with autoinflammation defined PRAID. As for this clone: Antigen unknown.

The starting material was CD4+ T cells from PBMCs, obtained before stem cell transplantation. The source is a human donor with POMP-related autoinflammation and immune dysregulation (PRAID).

The CDR3 protein is CASSLGTGPGAFF. Written as DNA, the CDR3 is TGTGCCAGCAGCCTTGGGACAGGGCCAGGGGCTTTCTTT. This rearrangement joins TRBV14 to TRBJ1-1; 9 nucleotides align to TRBD1. The CDR3 has 13 residues. V gave up 4 bases and J gave up 11 bases; unmatched junction bases: 8. Per the germline V gene, CDR1 is SGHDN and CDR2 is FVKESK. The complete variable domain, with remaining parts taken from reference TRBV14 and TRBJ1-1, reads EAGVTQFPSHSVIEKGQTVTLRCDPISGHDNLYWYRRVMGKEIKFLLHFVKESKQDESGMPNNRFLAERTGGTYSTLKVQPAELEDSGVYFCASSLGTGPGAFFGQGTRLTVV.